Listed below are T cell receptor beta chains from one sample, sequenced in a study of blood T cell repertoires in COVID-19. Only in-frame clones appear in the TCRdb table, and some are missing; sequencing was by immunoSEQ multiplex PCR. The repertoire holds some 200,000 clones, with about nine tenths as singletons. The sequencing input was PBMCs or T cells enriched from blood (not recorded which). The receptor set was obtained from a woman in her twenties or thirties who had recovered from COVID-19. CDR3s include the opening cysteine and the closing phenylalanine or tryptophan. The D gene is left open where the match is weak. Not every row has a clone size; where given, it reads once, few, many or a size class.

v_call: TRBV3-1/TRBV3-2; clone_size: -; j_call: TRBJ2-5; d_call: -; cdr3_nt: TGTGCCAGCAGCCAAGAGTGGGCCACTCCGCAAGAGACCCAGTACTTC; cdr3_aa: CASSQEWATPQETQYF
v_call: TRBV4-3; clone_size: -; j_call: TRBJ1-4; d_call: -; cdr3_nt: TGCGCCAGCAGCCCAGACAGAATGAATGAAAAACTGTTTTTT; cdr3_aa: CASSPDRMNEKLFF
v_call: TRBV28; clone_size: -; j_call: TRBJ1-1; d_call: TRBD1; cdr3_nt: TGTGCCAGCAGACCTAGGGACAGACGAGCTTTCTTT; cdr3_aa: CASRPRDRRAFF
v_call: TRBV30; clone_size: once; j_call: TRBJ1-5; d_call: -; cdr3_nt: TGTGCCTGGACCAGGGGAGTGGGCAATCAGCCCCAGCATTTT; cdr3_aa: CAWTRGVGNQPQHF
v_call: TRBV20-1; clone_size: -; j_call: TRBJ1-2; d_call: -; cdr3_nt: TGCAGTGCTAGGGGCCTGAATGGCTACACCTTC; cdr3_aa: CSARGLNGYTF
v_call: TRBV30; clone_size: -; j_call: TRBJ2-3; d_call: -; cdr3_nt: TGTGCCTGGAGTGTTTCTGAGGGAACGCAGTATTTT; cdr3_aa: CAWSVSEGTQYF
v_call: TRBV5-1; clone_size: -; j_call: TRBJ2-1; d_call: TRBD1; cdr3_nt: TGCGCCAGCAGCATAACAGGGGCCAATGAGCAGTTCTTC; cdr3_aa: CASSITGANEQFF
v_call: TRBV18; clone_size: -; j_call: TRBJ1-4; d_call: TRBD1; cdr3_nt: TGTGCCAGCTCAGCACCCGGGACAGGAGAGAAACTGTTTTTT; cdr3_aa: CASSAPGTGEKLFF
v_call: TRBV6-5; clone_size: -; j_call: TRBJ1-6; d_call: TRBD1; cdr3_nt: TGTGCCAGCAGCGGACAGGGGTTTTCACCCCTCCACTTT; cdr3_aa: CASSGQGFSPLHF
v_call: TRBV5-1; clone_size: -; j_call: TRBJ2-5; d_call: TRBD2; cdr3_nt: TGCGCCAGCTTCCTCCCGACGGGGGGTCAAGAGACCCAGTACTTC; cdr3_aa: CASFLPTGGQETQYF
v_call: TRBV7-9; clone_size: -; j_call: TRBJ1-1; d_call: -; cdr3_nt: TGTGCCAGCAGCCTAGGGGCCAACACTGAAGCTTTCTTT; cdr3_aa: CASSLGANTEAFF
v_call: TRBV9; clone_size: -; j_call: TRBJ1-2; d_call: -; cdr3_nt: TGTGCCAGCAGCGCTGGACAAGCTAACTATGGCTACACCTTC; cdr3_aa: CASSAGQANYGYTF
v_call: TRBV27; clone_size: -; j_call: TRBJ1-1; d_call: TRBD1; cdr3_nt: TGTGCCGTCAGTCGGAAGGGGGCGAACACTGAAGCTTTCTTT; cdr3_aa: CAVSRKGANTEAFF
v_call: TRBV30; clone_size: -; j_call: TRBJ2-7; d_call: -; cdr3_nt: TGTGCCTGGAGAAGCCCCCGAGGTGAGCAGTACTTC; cdr3_aa: CAWRSPRGEQYF
v_call: TRBV5-1; clone_size: -; j_call: TRBJ2-7; d_call: -; cdr3_nt: TGCGCCAGCAGCTTGGAGCAGCGGGCTTACTACGAGCAGTACTTC; cdr3_aa: CASSLEQRAYYEQYF
v_call: TRBV18; clone_size: -; j_call: TRBJ1-4; d_call: -; cdr3_nt: TGTGCCAGCTCGCCGACTGCTGCAACTAATGAAAAACTGTTTTTT; cdr3_aa: CASSPTAATNEKLFF
v_call: TRBV11-2; clone_size: once; j_call: TRBJ1-6; d_call: TRBD1; cdr3_nt: TGTGCCAGCAGCGTCGACAGGGTGGATAATTCACCCCTCCACTTT; cdr3_aa: CASSVDRVDNSPLHF
v_call: TRBV11-3; clone_size: -; j_call: TRBJ1-1; d_call: -; cdr3_nt: TGTGCCAGCAGCTCCCAGGGAAACACTGAAGCTTTCTTT; cdr3_aa: CASSSQGNTEAFF
v_call: TRBV9; clone_size: -; j_call: TRBJ1-6; d_call: -; cdr3_nt: TGTGCCAGCAGCGCTAGGGGAAGTAATTCACCCCTCCACTTT; cdr3_aa: CASSARGSNSPLHF
v_call: TRBV11-2; clone_size: -; j_call: TRBJ2-3; d_call: TRBD2; cdr3_nt: TGTGCCAGCAGCCCCACGGTGGTAGCGGGACCTAGCACAGATACGCAGTATTTT; cdr3_aa: CASSPTVVAGPSTDTQYF
v_call: TRBV7-2; clone_size: -; j_call: TRBJ2-5; d_call: -; cdr3_nt: TGTGCCAGCAGCTTACGCCCTTCAGGGCTCGACCAAGAGACCCAGTACTTC; cdr3_aa: CASSLRPSGLDQETQYF
v_call: TRBV24-1; clone_size: -; j_call: TRBJ2-1; d_call: TRBD2; cdr3_nt: TGTGCCACGGGGGATCAGCGGGAGGTGTACAATGAGCAGTTCTTC; cdr3_aa: CATGDQREVYNEQFF
v_call: TRBV7-2; clone_size: few; j_call: TRBJ2-1; d_call: TRBD2; cdr3_nt: TGTGCCAGCAGCTTAAGCGGGAGCTCCTACAATGAGCAGTTCTTC; cdr3_aa: CASSLSGSSYNEQFF
v_call: TRBV29-1; clone_size: -; j_call: TRBJ2-7; d_call: TRBD2; cdr3_nt: TGCAGCGTCGAAAACGAACGAGTCACTAGCGGGAGTTACGAGCAGTACTTC; cdr3_aa: CSVENERVTSGSYEQYF
v_call: TRBV5-6; clone_size: few; j_call: TRBJ2-3; d_call: TRBD2; cdr3_nt: TGTGCCAGCAGCTTCCCCGGGCGGGAGAGGACAGATACGCAGTATTTT; cdr3_aa: CASSFPGRERTDTQYF
v_call: TRBV2; clone_size: -; j_call: TRBJ1-2; d_call: TRBD1; cdr3_nt: TGTGCCAGCAGTGATGACAGGGGCTATGGCTACACCTTC; cdr3_aa: CASSDDRGYGYTF
v_call: TRBV2; clone_size: -; j_call: TRBJ2-5; d_call: TRBD2; cdr3_nt: TGTGCCAGTACCGGGACTAGCGGCCCGTTAAATAAAGAGACCCAGTACTTC; cdr3_aa: CASTGTSGPLNKETQYF
v_call: TRBV18; clone_size: -; j_call: TRBJ2-4; d_call: -; cdr3_nt: TGTGCCAGCTCACCACCGAAGGAGTACGGCAAAAACATTCAGTACTTC; cdr3_aa: CASSPPKEYGKNIQYF
v_call: TRBV9; clone_size: once; j_call: TRBJ1-2; d_call: TRBD1; cdr3_nt: TGTGCCAGCAGCACTGACAGGGATAACTATGGCTACACCTTC; cdr3_aa: CASSTDRDNYGYTF
v_call: TRBV6-5; clone_size: -; j_call: TRBJ2-7; d_call: -; cdr3_nt: TGTGCCAGCCGGGATCGGAGGGGTAACTCCTACGAGCAGTACTTC; cdr3_aa: CASRDRRGNSYEQYF
v_call: TRBV27; clone_size: -; j_call: TRBJ1-1; d_call: TRBD1; cdr3_nt: TGTGCCAGCAGGGAGACAGGGTTCCCTGAAGCTTTCTTT; cdr3_aa: CASRETGFPEAFF
v_call: TRBV6-1; clone_size: -; j_call: TRBJ1-3; d_call: -; cdr3_nt: TGTGCCAGCAGTGATCGGGGAAGGGCAGACACCATATATTTT; cdr3_aa: CASSDRGRADTIYF
v_call: TRBV28; clone_size: -; j_call: TRBJ1-5; d_call: -; cdr3_nt: TGTGCCGGACGACAGGGCAATCAGCCCCAGCATTTT; cdr3_aa: CAGRQGNQPQHF
v_call: TRBV4-1; clone_size: -; j_call: TRBJ2-1; d_call: -; cdr3_nt: TGCGCCAGCAGCCAAGATGTCGGAACTATCTCCTACAATGAGCAGTTCTTC; cdr3_aa: CASSQDVGTISYNEQFF
v_call: TRBV19; clone_size: -; j_call: TRBJ2-7; d_call: -; cdr3_nt: TGTGCCAGTAGTATCACTCAGGGCTACGAGCAGTACTTC; cdr3_aa: CASSITQGYEQYF
v_call: TRBV25-1; clone_size: -; j_call: TRBJ2-7; d_call: TRBD1; cdr3_nt: TGTGCCAGCACCCTCGGGACAGGGGGCTACGAGCAGTACTTC; cdr3_aa: CASTLGTGGYEQYF
v_call: TRBV19; clone_size: -; j_call: TRBJ1-5; d_call: -; cdr3_nt: TGTGCCAGTAGTATAGTCAACAATCAGCCCCAGCATTTT; cdr3_aa: CASSIVNNQPQHF
v_call: TRBV9; clone_size: -; j_call: TRBJ2-2; d_call: TRBD1; cdr3_nt: TGTGCCAGCACCCCGACAGGGGGCTTCACCGGGGAGCTGTTTTTT; cdr3_aa: CASTPTGGFTGELFF
v_call: TRBV5-1; clone_size: -; j_call: TRBJ1-1; d_call: TRBD1; cdr3_nt: TGCGCCAGCAGACCGACAGGGGTGAACACTGAAGCTTTCTTT; cdr3_aa: CASRPTGVNTEAFF
v_call: TRBV9; clone_size: -; j_call: TRBJ1-3; d_call: -; cdr3_nt: TGTGCCAGCAGTCCTCAGGTCGCCGGAAACACCATATATTTT; cdr3_aa: CASSPQVAGNTIYF
v_call: TRBV5-4; clone_size: -; j_call: TRBJ2-2; d_call: TRBD2; cdr3_nt: TGTGCCAGCAGCACTCTAGCGGGAGGGAACACCGGGGAGCTGTTTTTT; cdr3_aa: CASSTLAGGNTGELFF
v_call: TRBV4-1; clone_size: -; j_call: TRBJ2-3; d_call: TRBD2; cdr3_nt: TGCGCCAGCAGCCAAGGGTTGGTAGCGGGAGCAGATACGCAGTATTTT; cdr3_aa: CASSQGLVAGADTQYF
v_call: TRBV5-1; clone_size: -; j_call: TRBJ2-1; d_call: TRBD2; cdr3_nt: TGCGCCAGCAGCTCCGGGAGGGCGAGATACAATGAGCAGTTCTTC; cdr3_aa: CASSSGRARYNEQFF
v_call: TRBV6-5; clone_size: -; j_call: TRBJ2-2; d_call: TRBD2; cdr3_nt: TGTGCCAGCAGCCCGACTAGCGAGAACACCGGGGAGCTGTTTTTT; cdr3_aa: CASSPTSENTGELFF
v_call: TRBV12-3/TRBV12-4; clone_size: -; j_call: TRBJ1-2; d_call: -; cdr3_nt: TGTGCCAGCAGTTTTAGTGATGGCTACACCTTC; cdr3_aa: CASSFSDGYTF
v_call: TRBV30; clone_size: few; j_call: TRBJ2-2; d_call: -; cdr3_nt: TGTGCCTCTATCCCGAAGGGGGTCACCGGGGAGCTGTTTTTT; cdr3_aa: CASIPKGVTGELFF
v_call: TRBV9; clone_size: -; j_call: TRBJ1-1; d_call: -; cdr3_nt: TGTGCCAGCAGCGTCTCTACAGGGAGCACTGAAGCTTTCTTT; cdr3_aa: CASSVSTGSTEAFF
v_call: TRBV30; clone_size: once; j_call: TRBJ1-2; d_call: -; cdr3_nt: TGTGCCTGGAGTGTAGGCCGTAGCGGCGGCTACACCTTC; cdr3_aa: CAWSVGRSGGYTF
v_call: TRBV7-9; clone_size: -; j_call: TRBJ2-1; d_call: TRBD1; cdr3_nt: TGTGCCAGCAGCCTGGGACAGTTCAATGAGCAGTTCTTC; cdr3_aa: CASSLGQFNEQFF
v_call: TRBV25-1; clone_size: -; j_call: TRBJ2-7; d_call: -; cdr3_nt: TGTGCCAGCAGTGATTTTGGCAACTACGAGCAGTACTTC; cdr3_aa: CASSDFGNYEQYF
v_call: TRBV4-2; clone_size: -; j_call: TRBJ1-3; d_call: -; cdr3_nt: TGTGCCAGCAGCCGGGACTGGGGCTCTGGAAACACCATATATTTT; cdr3_aa: CASSRDWGSGNTIYF
v_call: TRBV14; clone_size: -; j_call: TRBJ1-3; d_call: -; cdr3_nt: TGTGCCAGCAGCCTTGAGTCTGGAAACACCATATATTTT; cdr3_aa: CASSLESGNTIYF
v_call: TRBV6-2/TRBV6-3; clone_size: -; j_call: TRBJ1-2; d_call: -; cdr3_nt: TGTGCCAGCAGCCCCACCACAGGGTATGGCTACACCTTC; cdr3_aa: CASSPTTGYGYTF